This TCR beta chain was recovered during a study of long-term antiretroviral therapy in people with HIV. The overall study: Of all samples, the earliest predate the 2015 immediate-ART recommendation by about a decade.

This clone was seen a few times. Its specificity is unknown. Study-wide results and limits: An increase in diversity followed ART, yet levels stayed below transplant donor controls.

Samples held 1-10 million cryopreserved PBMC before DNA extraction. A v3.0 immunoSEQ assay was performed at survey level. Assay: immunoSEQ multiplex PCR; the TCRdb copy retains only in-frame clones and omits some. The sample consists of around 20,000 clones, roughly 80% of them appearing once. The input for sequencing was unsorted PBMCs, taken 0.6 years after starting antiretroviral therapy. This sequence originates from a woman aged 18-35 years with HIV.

CDR3 sequence (DNA): TGCAGCGTTGAAGAGGGGGGGGCTCGGGAGCTGTTTTTT. As protein: CSVEEGGARELFF. The chain is built from TRBV29-1 and TRBJ2-2; D perhaps matches TRBD2 (7 bases). V was pared by 0 bases and J by 9 bases, with 11 bases between. Per germline, CDR1 SQVTM and CDR2 ANQGSEA. CDR3 length: 13 residues.